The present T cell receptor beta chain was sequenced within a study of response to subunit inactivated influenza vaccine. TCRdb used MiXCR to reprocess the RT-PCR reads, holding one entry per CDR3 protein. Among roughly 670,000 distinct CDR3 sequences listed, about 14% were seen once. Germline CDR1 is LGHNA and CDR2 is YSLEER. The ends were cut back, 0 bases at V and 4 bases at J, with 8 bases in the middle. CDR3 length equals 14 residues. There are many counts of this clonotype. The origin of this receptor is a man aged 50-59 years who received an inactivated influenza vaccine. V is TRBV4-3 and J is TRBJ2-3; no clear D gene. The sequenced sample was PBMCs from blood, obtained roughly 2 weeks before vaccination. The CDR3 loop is CASSQEISSDTQYF. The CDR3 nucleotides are TGCGCCAGCAGCCAAGAGATTAGCTCAGATACGCAGTATTTT.